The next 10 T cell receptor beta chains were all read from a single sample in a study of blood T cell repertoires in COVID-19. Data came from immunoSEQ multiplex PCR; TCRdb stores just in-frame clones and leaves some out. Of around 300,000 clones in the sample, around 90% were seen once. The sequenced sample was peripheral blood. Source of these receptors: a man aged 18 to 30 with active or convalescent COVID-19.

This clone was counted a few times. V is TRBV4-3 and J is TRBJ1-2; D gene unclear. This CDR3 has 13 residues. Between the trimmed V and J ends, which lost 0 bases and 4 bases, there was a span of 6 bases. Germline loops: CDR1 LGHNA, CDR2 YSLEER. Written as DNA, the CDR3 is TGCGCCAGCAGCCAAGATCTATCCTATGGCTACACCTTC. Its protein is CASSQDLSYGYTF.

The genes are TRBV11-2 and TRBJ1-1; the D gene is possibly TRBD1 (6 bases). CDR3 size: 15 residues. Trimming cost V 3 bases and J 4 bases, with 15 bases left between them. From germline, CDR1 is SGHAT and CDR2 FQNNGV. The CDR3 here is CASSFPTGLITEAFF. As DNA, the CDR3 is TGTGCCAGCAGCTTCCCGACAGGATTAATCACTGAAGCTTTCTTT. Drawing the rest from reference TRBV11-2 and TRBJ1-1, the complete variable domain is EAGVAQSPRYKIIEKRQSVAFWCNPISGHATLYWYQQILGQGPKLLIQFQNNGVVDDSQLPKDRFSAERLKGVDSTLKIQPAKLEDSAVYLCASSFPTGLITEAFFGQGTRLTVV.

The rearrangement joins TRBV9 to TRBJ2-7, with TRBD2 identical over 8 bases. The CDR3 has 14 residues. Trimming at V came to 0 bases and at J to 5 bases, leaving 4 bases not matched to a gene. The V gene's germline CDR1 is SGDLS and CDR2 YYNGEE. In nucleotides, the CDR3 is TGTGCCAGCAGCGTAGCGGGGGGGCTAAACGAGCAGTACTTC. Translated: CASSVAGGLNEQYF. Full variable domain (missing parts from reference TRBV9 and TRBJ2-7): DSGVTQTPKHLITATGQRVTLRCSPRSGDLSVYWYQQSLDQGLQFLIQYYNGEERAKGNILERFSAQQFPDLHSELNLSSLELGDSALYFCASSVAGGLNEQYFGPGTRLTVT.

The CDR3 sequence is CASTPRGLNEQFF. In DNA form, the CDR3 reads TGTGCCAGCACCCCACGGGGGTTAAATGAGCAGTTCTTC. The chain is built from TRBV6-5 and TRBJ2-1, with D perhaps matching TRBD2 (6 bases). This CDR3 has 13 amino acids. The V gene's germline CDR1 is MNHEY and CDR2 SVGAGI. The V end was cut by 7 bases, the J end by 7 bases, with 14 bases between.

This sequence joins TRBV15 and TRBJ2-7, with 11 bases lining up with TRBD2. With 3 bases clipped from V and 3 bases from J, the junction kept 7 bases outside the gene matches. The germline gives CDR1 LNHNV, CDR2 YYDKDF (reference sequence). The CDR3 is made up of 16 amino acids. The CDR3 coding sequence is TGTGCCACCAGCAGGGGGCCCGGGACTAGCGGCTACGAGCAGTACTTC. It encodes CATSRGPGTSGYEQYF.

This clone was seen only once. The CDR3 sequence is CASTPGLGYSTDTQYF. CDR3 sequence (DNA): TGTGCCAGCACCCCGGGACTAGGCTACTCCACAGATACGCAGTATTTT. The chain is built from TRBV3-1 (or the pseudogene TRBV3-2) and TRBJ2-3, with 8 bases aligning to TRBD2. V shed 7 bases and J 2 bases; nucleotides not matched to a gene: 11. Per the germline V gene, CDR1 is LGHDT and CDR2 is YNNKEL (reference sequence). The length of the CDR3 is 16 residues.

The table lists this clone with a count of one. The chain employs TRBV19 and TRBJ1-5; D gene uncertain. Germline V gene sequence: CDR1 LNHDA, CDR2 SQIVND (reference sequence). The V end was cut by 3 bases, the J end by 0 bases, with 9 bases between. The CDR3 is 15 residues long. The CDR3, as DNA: TGTGCCAGTAGTATTTACAGAAATAGCAATCAGCCCCAGCATTTT. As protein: CASSIYRNSNQPQHF.

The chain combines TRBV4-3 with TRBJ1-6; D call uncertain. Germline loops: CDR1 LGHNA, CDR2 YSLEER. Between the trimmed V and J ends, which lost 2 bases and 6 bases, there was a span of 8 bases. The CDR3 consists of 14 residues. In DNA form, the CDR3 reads TGCGCCAGCAGCCAATTTTCGAGTAATTCACCCCTCCACTTT. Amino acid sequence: CASSQFSSNSPLHF.

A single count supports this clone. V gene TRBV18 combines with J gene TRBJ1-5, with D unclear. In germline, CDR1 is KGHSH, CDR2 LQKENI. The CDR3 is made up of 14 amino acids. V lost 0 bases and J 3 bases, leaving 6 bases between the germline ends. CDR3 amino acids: CASSPPGNNQPQHF. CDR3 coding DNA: TGTGCCAGCTCACCACCCGGGAACAATCAGCCCCAGCATTTT. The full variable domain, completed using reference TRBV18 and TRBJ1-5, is NAGVMQNPRHLVRRRGQEARLRCSPMKGHSHVYWYRQLPEEGLKFMVYLQKENIIDESGMPKERFSAEFPKEGPSILRIQQVVRGDSAAYFCASSPPGNNQPQHFGDGTRLSIL.

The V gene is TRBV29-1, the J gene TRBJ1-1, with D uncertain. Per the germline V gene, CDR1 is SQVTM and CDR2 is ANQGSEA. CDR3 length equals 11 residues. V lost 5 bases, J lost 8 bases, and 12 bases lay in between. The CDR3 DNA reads TGCAGCGTTTATGAGGTAGGAGAAGCTTTCTTT. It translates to CSVYEVGEAFF.